Listed here are 13 T cell receptor beta chains from one sample, sequenced in a study of blood T cells in healthy people across ages. A sample-barcoded 5' primer and a J-beta primer mix were used in a second PCR of roughly 6 to 11 cycles. In TCRdb, the 5' RACE reads were re-called with MiXCR into one record per CDR3 protein. The sample has hundreds of thousands of distinct CDR3 sequences; 40% to 50% are singletons. Sample: blood. These receptors came from a man in his fifties or sixties in good health.

The chain's CDR3 is CASSLTRTTRGEQFF. CDR3 bases: TGTGCCAGCAGCTTAACTAGGACCACCCGGGGGGAGCAGTTCTTC. The gene calls are TRBV7-2 and TRBJ2-1, with a weak D call TRBD2 (6 bases). The V gene's germline CDR1 is SGHTA and CDR2 FQGNSA. Trimming took 2 bases from V and 10 from J, leaving 18 bases between them. CDR3 length: 15 residues.

This clonotype was detected a few times. J is TRBJ1-2 and V is TRBV7-9, with TRBD1 as a possible D gene (6 bases). Trimming removed 10 bases at V and 2 bases at J, with 29 bases between. CDR3 size: 18 residues. Germline lookup yields CDR1 SEHNR and CDR2 FQNEAQ (reference sequence). CDR3 sequence: CAIPPSIPGPGANYGYTF. The CDR3 bases are TGTGCCATCCCACCGTCCATTCCCGGGCCGGGGGCGAACTATGGCTACACCTTC.

The chain is built from TRBV20-1 and TRBJ2-1; TRBD2 matches 7 bases. Trimming at V came to 0 bases and at J to 10 bases, leaving 3 bases not matched to a gene. CDR1 is DFQATT and CDR2 is SNEGSKA in the germline V gene (reference sequence). The CDR3 has 12 residues. The CDR3 is CSARDLTSEQFF. DNA of the CDR3: TGCAGTGCTAGAGATCTGACTAGCGAGCAGTTCTTC.

As to this clonotype: One end of the junction varies from germline; a read error may be responsible. The CDR3 DNA follows: TGTGCCAGCACGATTCACAGGGGAGGCAATGAACAGTTCTTC. This sequence encodes CASTIHRGGNEQFF. The V and J genes are TRBV27 and TRBJ2-1; possible D gene TRBD1, 7 bases. Germline V gene data show CDR1 as MNHEY and CDR2 as SMNVEV (reference sequence). The CDR3 consists of 14 residues.

The table lists this clonotype with many counts. The rearrangement joins TRBV24-1 to TRBJ2-3, with 16 bases identical to TRBD2. The CDR3 is made up of 19 amino acids. The germline CDR1 and CDR2 sequences are KGHDR and SFDVKD. Trimming removed 7 bases from V and 2 bases from J; junction bases left unmatched: 11. The CDR3 loop reads CATSAGTSGGAVITDTQYF. CDR3 in DNA: TGTGCCACCAGCGCCGGGACTAGCGGGGGGGCGGTTATCACAGATACGCAGTATTTT.

The chain employs TRBV18 and TRBJ2-5, with D perhaps given as TRBD1 or TRBD2 (5 bases each). Trimming cost V 3 bases and J 4 bases, with 21 bases left between them. Germline V gene data show CDR1 as KGHSH and CDR2 as LQKENI. This CDR3 region has 17 residues. CDR3 in amino acids: CASSPLSTRRGTETQYF. For the CDR3, the DNA is TGTGCCAGCTCACCTTTAAGTACTAGAAGGGGCACAGAGACCCAGTACTTC.

At least ten counts were recorded for this clonotype. The rearrangement joins TRBV6-1 to TRBJ2-7; possible D gene TRBD1, 6 bases. V was pared by 4 bases and J by 2 bases, with 15 bases between. Germline V gives CDR1 MNHNS, CDR2 SASEGT. The CDR3 consists of 15 residues. The CDR3 reads CASSAYPTGTYEQYF. CDR3 in DNA: TGTGCCAGCAGTGCCTACCCGACAGGCACCTACGAGCAGTACTTC.

In the case of this clonotype: At one boundary the junction diverges from the germline segment, which might be a read error. The chain couples TRBV12-3 or TRBV12-4 to TRBJ2-7; D unresolved. TRBJ2-5 explains the end of the DNA better; the J call may be wrong. This CDR3 is built from 11 residues. The chain's CDR3 is CASNLAETQYF. CDR3 nucleotides: TGTGCCAGCAATTTAGCAGAGACCCAGTACTTC.

The rearrangement uses TRBV30 and TRBJ2-1; 14 positions match TRBD2. CDR3 length equals 16 residues. With V trimmed by 1 base and J by 3 bases, 2 bases remained unmatched. Germline CDR1 and CDR2: GTSNPN and SVGIG (reference sequence). The CDR3 loop is CAWSAGLAGGYNEQFF. For the CDR3, the DNA is TGTGCCTGGAGTGCCGGACTAGCGGGGGGCTACAATGAGCAGTTCTTC.

The chain has TRBV7-9 and TRBJ2-7; 9 nucleotides line up with TRBD1. V shed 2 bases, J shed 7 bases, and the junction held 9 bases outside the gene matches. The CDR3 totals 15 residues. The V gene's germline CDR1 is SEHNR and CDR2 FQNEAQ (reference sequence). DNA of the CDR3: TGTGCCAGCAGCTTAAGGGGACAGGGTTTTAATGAGCAGTACTTC. As protein: CASSLRGQGFNEQYF.

This chain joins TRBV7-2 and TRBJ1-2, with D perhaps TRBD1 (5 bases). V shed 5 bases and J shed 2 bases, with 12 bases lying between them. The V gene's germline CDR1 is SGHTA and CDR2 FQGNSA. The length of the CDR3 is 14 residues. CDR3 loop: CASSHGTTNYGYTF. As DNA, the CDR3 is TGTGCCAGCAGCCACGGGACTACCAACTATGGCTACACCTTC.

Regarding this clonotype: This clone may be a read error of a much larger clone one base away. The CDR3 here is CASSSPTGNQETQYF. The CDR3 DNA reads TGTGCCAGCAGTTCTCCGACAGGGAACCAAGAGACCCAGTACTTC. The chain links TRBV28 to TRBJ2-5; 7 nucleotides align to TRBD1. The CDR3 runs to 15 residues. V gave up 4 bases and J gave up 0 bases; unmatched junction bases: 5. Germline loops: CDR1 MDHEN, CDR2 SYDVKM.

This clonotype has just a few counts. The chain has TRBV7-9 and TRBJ1-1; weak D call: TRBD1 (5 bases). CDR3 size: 16 residues. In germline, CDR1 is SEHNR, CDR2 FQNEAQ (reference sequence). V lost 3 bases to trimming and J lost 1 base, with 15 bases between them. The CDR3 sequence is CASSFRDRDSNTEAFF. CDR3 in DNA: TGTGCCAGCAGCTTCCGGGACCGCGACTCGAACACTGAAGCTTTCTTT.